Listed below are T cell receptor beta chains from one sample, sequenced in a study of graft-versus-host responses after intestinal transplantation. Method: immunoSEQ multiplex PCR; TCRdb's copy keeps in-frame clones and lacks some. The sample gives about 47,000 clones, approximately 95% of which show up once; around 1.5% is in the top ten. The input for sequencing was PBMCs, taken approximately 360 days after intestinal transplant. All receptors derive from a human patient who received an intestinal transplant, so some T cells may come from the graft donor. CDR3s include the opening cysteine and the closing phenylalanine or tryptophan. A D gene is named only where the DNA matches it firmly. Clone size is stated in some rows and not others, as once, few, many or a class when expanded.

>TRBV2|.|TRBJ2-3|TRBD2
CASLLAGSTDTQYF
TGTGCCAGCCTCCTAGCGGGGAGCACAGATACGCAGTATTTT
>TRBV7-9|.|TRBJ2-5|.
CASSLEMYETQYF
TGTGCCAGCAGCTTAGAAATGTACGAGACCCAGTACTTC
>TRBV28|.|TRBJ2-1|TRBD2
CASSLAGVSYNEQFF
TGTGCCAGCAGTTTAGCGGGAGTGTCCTACAATGAGCAGTTCTTC
>TRBV5-1|.|TRBJ2-7|.
CASSVDIPYEQYF
TGCGCCAGCAGCGTGGACATACCCTACGAGCAGTACTTC
>TRBV5-1|.|TRBJ2-7|TRBD2
CASSSGAGETYEQYF
TGCGCCAGCAGCTCCGGAGCGGGAGAGACCTACGAGCAGTACTTC
>TRBV9|.|TRBJ2-1|.
CASSEDNYNEQFF
TGTGCCAGCAGCGAGGACAACTACAATGAGCAGTTCTTC
>TRBV28|.|TRBJ2-1|TRBD2
CASSSPAGGSYNEQFF
TGTGCCAGCAGTTCCCCAGCGGGAGGTTCCTACAATGAGCAGTTCTTC
>TRBV9|once|TRBJ2-3|.
CASSGPRSLPFTDTQYF
TGTGCCAGCAGCGGACCCCGTAGTCTCCCCTTCACAGATACGCAGTATTTT
>TRBV6-6|.|TRBJ2-7|.
CATEGPAYEQYF
TGTGCCACCGAAGGGCCAGCCTACGAGCAGTACTTC
>TRBV7-9|.|TRBJ1-6|.
CASSSGSSYNSPLHF
TGTGCCAGCAGCTCGGGGAGCTCCTATAATTCACCCCTCCACTTT
>TRBV30|.|TRBJ2-1|.
CAWSVQLGAQQFF
TGTGCCTGGAGTGTACAGTTGGGCGCCCAGCAGTTCTTC
>TRBV7-9|.|TRBJ2-3|TRBD2
CASSLLRTSRSTDTQYF
TGTGCCAGCAGCTTGCTAAGGACTAGCCGAAGCACAGATACGCAGTATTTT
>TRBV5-1|.|TRBJ1-5|TRBD1
CASSVNRGQPQHF
TGCGCCAGCAGCGTCAACAGGGGGCAACCCCAGCATTTT
>TRBV9|.|TRBJ2-6|TRBD2
CASSVAPFSGAGANVLTF
TGTGCCAGCAGCGTAGCCCCATTCAGCGGGGCAGGGGCCAACGTCCTGACTTTC
>TRBV19|.|TRBJ2-2|.
CASMQGRFWNTGELFF
TGTGCCAGTATGCAGGGCCGGTTTTGGAACACCGGGGAGCTGTTTTTT
>TRBV6-5|.|TRBJ2-7|.
CASSPQFYSYEQYF
TGTGCCAGCAGTCCACAGTTTTACTCCTACGAGCAGTACTTC
>TRBV4-2|.|TRBJ1-2|.
CASSQEQQATYGYTF
TGTGCCAGCAGCCAGGAACAACAGGCCACCTATGGCTACACCTTC
>TRBV5-6|.|TRBJ2-3|.
CASSFSSSDTQYF
TGTGCCAGCAGCTTTTCCTCCTCGGATACGCAGTATTTT
>TRBV7-9|.|TRBJ1-4|TRBD1
CASSPARDSNEKLFF
TGTGCCAGCAGCCCGGCCAGGGACAGTAATGAAAAACTGTTTTTT
>TRBV30|.|TRBJ1-5|.
CAWSVKSGQPQHF
TGTGCCTGGAGTGTAAAATCAGGTCAGCCCCAGCATTTT
>TRBV7-3|.|TRBJ2-3|.
CASSSQAGNTDTQYF
TGTGCCAGCAGCTCCCAGGCCGGGAACACAGATACGCAGTATTTT
>TRBV11-2|.|TRBJ2-4|.
CASSPRRGEGGENIQYF
TGTGCCAGCAGCCCCCGTCGGGGGGAAGGGGGAGAGAACATTCAGTACTTC
>TRBV2|.|TRBJ2-7|.
CASSNTWNEQYF
TGTGCCAGCAGTAACACATGGAACGAGCAGTACTTC
>TRBV27|.|TRBJ2-7|.
CASSFFQGHYEQYF
TGTGCCAGCAGTTTTTTTCAGGGCCACTACGAGCAGTACTTC
>TRBV7-3|.|TRBJ2-6|TRBD1
CASSLKGQGATGANVLTF
TGTGCCAGCAGCTTAAAGGGGCAGGGGGCAACTGGGGCCAACGTCCTGACTTTC
>TRBV6-1|.|TRBJ2-1|.
CASSEGVGGRLAAYNEQFF
TGTGCCAGCAGTGAAGGGGTAGGGGGTCGCCTAGCGGCTTACAATGAGCAGTTCTTC
>TRBV5-4|.|TRBJ1-1|.
CASSLAPAYTEAFF
TGTGCCAGCAGCTTGGCTCCCGCCTACACTGAAGCTTTCTTT
>TRBV2|.|TRBJ2-7|.
CAINEEQYF
TGTGCCATAAACGAGGAGCAGTACTTC
>TRBV7-3|.|TRBJ2-2|.
CASSLMVAGYTGELFF
TGTGCCAGCAGCTTAATGGTCGCCGGTTACACCGGGGAGCTGTTTTTT
>TRBV5-1|.|TRBJ2-1|.
CASSLVVASYNEQFF
TGCGCCAGCAGCTTGGTTGTGGCCTCCTACAATGAGCAGTTCTTC
>TRBV6-5|.|TRBJ2-2|.
CASSKRVPGELFF
TGTGCCAGCAGCAAACGGGTCCCCGGGGAGCTGTTTTTT
>TRBV4-1|.|TRBJ2-3|TRBD2
CASSPITGLAGEDTQYF
TGCGCCAGCAGCCCAATAACGGGACTAGCGGGGGAAGATACGCAGTATTTT
>TRBV7-9|.|TRBJ2-7|.
CASSSSLAPVGEQYF
TGTGCCAGCAGCTCATCCTTAGCCCCAGTAGGCGAGCAGTACTTC
>TRBV7-2|.|TRBJ2-7|.
CASSPVGTYEQYF
TGTGCCAGCAGCCCAGTAGGGACCTACGAGCAGTACTTC
>TRBV29-1|.|TRBJ2-5|.
CSVEQPGETQYF
TGCAGCGTAGAACAGCCGGGAGAGACCCAGTACTTC
>TRBV6-5|.|TRBJ2-7|.
CASTQIRQESYEQYF
TGTGCCAGCACCCAGATTAGGCAGGAATCCTACGAGCAGTACTTC
>TRBV5-1|.|TRBJ2-5|TRBD1
CASSPTGGWAETQYF
TGCGCCAGCAGCCCGACAGGGGGCTGGGCTGAGACCCAGTACTTC
>TRBV7-3|.|TRBJ2-7|.
CASSRDGTLAYEQYF
TGTGCCAGCAGCCGGGACGGAACCCTTGCCTACGAGCAGTACTTC
>TRBV6-1|.|TRBJ2-7|TRBD2
CASSDPQRGTYEQYF
TGTGCCAGCAGTGATCCCCAGCGGGGCACCTACGAGCAGTACTTC
>TRBV5-6|.|TRBJ2-7|.
CASSLGTYEQYF
TGTGCCAGCAGCTTAGGGACCTACGAGCAGTACTTC
>TRBV6-5|once|TRBJ2-2|.
CASRGTYHTGELFF
TGTGCCAGCAGGGGGACATACCACACCGGGGAGCTGTTTTTT
>TRBV6-5|.|TRBJ1-1|TRBD1
CASSSGTGATEAFF
TGTGCCAGCAGTTCCGGGACAGGGGCCACTGAAGCTTTCTTT